The T cell receptor beta chain under discussion was sequenced for a study of OX40 agonist ivuxolimab in advanced cancers. CDR1 is LGHNA, CDR2 YNFKEQ, per germline. V was trimmed by 5 bases and J by 3 bases, leaving 0 bases between them. The CDR3 consists of 10 residues. Findings and caveats of the study: Partly responding patients at 0.1-3.0 mg/kg showed some of the smallest clonal expansion.

Worth noting for this clone: Its specificity is unknown.

The data were produced by immunoSEQ multiplex PCR, yet TCRdb's version contains in-frame clones alone and is incomplete. The sample lists around 62,000 clones; around 79% were seen once. The sequence derives from an adult with an advanced solid tumor such as melanoma, head and neck, liver or kidney cancer. The V call is TRBV4-2, the J call TRBJ2-3; D call uncertain. Sequenced material: CD4+ or CD8+ T cells sorted from blood, taken in a trial of the OX40 agonist ivuxolimab. The CDR3 protein is CASSTDTQYF. CDR3 sequence (DNA): TGTGCCAGCAGCACAGATACGCAGTATTTT.